Shown below are 18 T cell receptor beta chains from a single sample sequenced in a study of T cell clusters in autoimmune cytopenias. Each sample's input was approximately 0.25 ug genomic DNA, roughly 40,000 genome equivalents. Multiplex touch-down PCR amplified TRB using TRB-A and TRB-B pools in one tube. One entry per CDR3 protein, without DNA, is what TCRdb gives after re-calling the multiplex PCR reads. The listing contains nearly 15,000 distinct CDR3 sequences. These same data were also listed under a study on T cell repertoires in aging, cancer and after chemotherapy.

Source material: peripheral blood. The source is a human donor in good health.

V is TRBV24-1 and J is TRBJ2-5; the D gene TCRdb calls, TRBD2, cannot be checked with no DNA. This CDR3 has 16 residues. CDR1 is KGHDR and CDR2 is SFDVKD in the germline V gene. The CDR3 reads CATSDPRSGEMETQYF.

The chain uses TRBV6-5 and TRBJ1-5. The CDR3 sequence is 15 residues long. Germline CDR1 is MNHEY and CDR2 is SVGAGI. CDR3 in amino acids: CASSYSRGGNQPQHF.

The rearrangement links TRBV7-9 to TRBJ2-2; the D call of TRBD1 rests on TCRdb alone, since no DNA is present to check it. CDR3 length: 14 amino acids. CDR1 SEHNR and CDR2 FQNEAQ come from the germline V gene (reference sequence). The CDR3 spells CASSSGQNTGELFF.

The V and J genes are TRBV6-6 and TRBJ1-5; TCRdb gives TRBD1 as the D gene, but with no DNA this cannot be confirmed. This CDR3 comprises 13 residues. From germline, CDR1 is MNHNY and CDR2 SVGAGI (reference sequence). The CDR3 spells CASSGGQGQPQHF.

The chain recombines TRBV18 with TRBJ1-1; TCRdb calls TRBD1, which cannot be checked without DNA. CDR1 is KGHSH and CDR2 is LQKENI in the germline V gene. The CDR3 spans 17 residues. The chain's CDR3 is CASSPRQGAKNGTEAFF.

The CDR3 sequence is CASSPQGTPYEQYF. This chain connects TRBV11-3 to TRBJ2-7; TCRdb names TRBD1, which stays unverified in the absence of DNA. The CDR3 extends over 14 amino acids. Germline CDR1 SGHNT, CDR2 YENEEA.

This clonotype is labeled medium-sized based on frequency. The chain couples TRBV11-3 to TRBJ2-7; the D gene TCRdb calls, TRBD2, cannot be checked with no DNA. Germline lookup yields CDR1 SGHNT and CDR2 YENEEA. The CDR3 has 14 residues. The CDR3 sequence is CASSLEIAAYEQYF. The whole variable domain, filled in from reference TRBV11-3 and TRBJ2-7, reads EAGVVQSPRYKIIEKKQPVAFWCNPISGHNTLYWYLQNLGQGPELLIRYENEEAVDDSQLPKDRFSAERLKGVDSTLKIQPAELGDSAVYLCASSLEIAAYEQYFGPGTRLTVT.

This chain uses TRBV7-6 with TRBJ1-4; TCRdb proposes TRBD1, but this gene call is untestable without DNA. The germline CDR1 and CDR2 sequences are SGHVS and FNYEAQ. The CDR3 covers 14 residues. CDR3 loop: CASSLGRGGEKLFF.

This chain joins TRBV30 and TRBJ2-1; TCRdb's D call, TRBD1, is unchecked because there is no DNA. Germline-derived CDR1 and CDR2 are GTSNPN and SVGIG (reference sequence). This CDR3 is 12 amino acids long. CDR3 residues: CAWGPLRNEQFF.

The CDR3: CASSIGGSGSSYNEQFF. The chain is built from TRBV19 and TRBJ2-1; TCRdb's D call of TRBD1 is untestable without DNA. This CDR3 region has 17 residues. Germline V gives CDR1 LNHDA, CDR2 SQIVND (reference sequence).

The V gene is TRBV7-9, the J gene TRBJ2-3; the D call from TCRdb, TRBD2, cannot be confirmed without DNA. CDR3 length: 20 residues. Germline lookup yields CDR1 SEHNR and CDR2 FQNEAQ (reference sequence). The CDR3 sequence: CASSSGTAPPPVWGIRTQYF.

J is TRBJ2-7 and V is TRBV29-1; the TCRdb call, TRBD1, lacks DNA for checking. The CDR3 runs 13 residues. Germline CDR1 and CDR2: SQVTM and ANQGSEA. The CDR3 is CSAGVGGRREQYF.

The chain combines TRBV7-2 with TRBJ2-7. CDR3 length: 11 amino acids. Germline V lookup: CDR1 SGHTA, CDR2 FQGNSA. This CDR3 reads CASSALGEQYF. Based on the CDR3 plus reference TRBV7-2 and TRBJ2-7, the full variable domain is GAGVSQSPSNKVTEKGKDVELRCDPISGHTALYWYRQSLGQGLEFLIYFQGNSAPDKSGLPSDRFSAERTGGSVSTLTIQRTQQEDSAVYLCASSALGEQYFGPGTRLTVT.

The chain couples TRBV5-6 to TRBJ2-3. This CDR3 region has 16 residues. Per the germline V gene, CDR1 is SGHDT and CDR2 is YYEEEE. The chain's CDR3 is CASSWGVGTSTDTQYF.

The chain carries TRBV13 and TRBJ1-2. The CDR3 spans 12 residues. The V gene's germline CDR1 is PRHDT and CDR2 FYEKMQ (reference sequence). The chain's CDR3 is CASSLGRYGYTF.

The gene calls are TRBV15 and TRBJ1-3. The CDR3 sequence is 15 residues long. Per germline, CDR1 LNHNV and CDR2 YYDKDF (reference sequence). CDR3 protein: CATSREGIGGNTIYF. Drawing the rest from reference TRBV15 and TRBJ1-3, the complete variable domain is DAMVIQNPRYQVTQFGKPVTLSCSQTLNHNVMYWYQQKSSQAPKLLFHYYDKDFNNEADTPDNFQSRRPNTSFCFLDIRSPGLGDTAMYLCATSREGIGGNTIYFGEGSWLTVV.

The chain employs TRBV7-4 and TRBJ1-2; TCRdb's assignment of TRBD1 cannot be checked, as there is no DNA. The CDR3 has 15 amino acids. The germline gives CDR1 SGHVT, CDR2 SQSDAQ. The CDR3 protein is CASSPGTGASGGYTF.

This clonotype counts as medium-sized by frequency. The chain uses TRBV5-6 and TRBJ2-7. The CDR3 is 14 amino acids. CDR1 and CDR2 (germline): SGHDT, YYEEEE. The CDR3 protein is CASSYSGSSYEQYF. The variable domain in full, completed from reference TRBV5-6 and TRBJ2-7, reads DAGVTQSPTHLIKTRGQQVTLRCSPKSGHDTVSWYQQALGQGPQFIFQYYEEEERQRGNFPDRFSGHQFPNYSSELNVNALLLGDSALYLCASSYSGSSYEQYFGPGTRLTVT.